This T cell receptor (beta chain) was identified in a study of CD8 T cells in ankylosing spondylitis. Each CDR3 protein gets one entry after TCRdb re-called the 5' RACE reads with MiXCR. In the table there are 330,000 or so distinct CDR3 sequences, 7% to 9% of which are singletons. The CDR3 covers 16 residues. V was cut by 0 bases and J by 5 bases, with 15 bases left in between. The germline CDR1 and CDR2 sequences are MGHRA and YSYEKL. Overall study findings and caveats: What appeared characteristic of ankylosing spondylitis blood was a TCR beta motif of under 10 highly homologous variants. Existing reports had already noted some motif variants in reactive arthritis synovial fluid and blood.

This clonotype was seen ten or more times. Its antigen is not identified. The chain employs TRBV4-1 and TRBJ2-3, with D hard to call. The sequence was obtained from a male donor with ankylosing spondylitis. Material for sequencing was blood, either unsorted or a sorted T cell fraction (not recorded which). CDR3 sequence: CASSQDGPPTRDTQYF. The CDR3 nucleotides are TGCGCCAGCAGCCAAGATGGTCCCCCGACGAGAGATACGCAGTATTTT.